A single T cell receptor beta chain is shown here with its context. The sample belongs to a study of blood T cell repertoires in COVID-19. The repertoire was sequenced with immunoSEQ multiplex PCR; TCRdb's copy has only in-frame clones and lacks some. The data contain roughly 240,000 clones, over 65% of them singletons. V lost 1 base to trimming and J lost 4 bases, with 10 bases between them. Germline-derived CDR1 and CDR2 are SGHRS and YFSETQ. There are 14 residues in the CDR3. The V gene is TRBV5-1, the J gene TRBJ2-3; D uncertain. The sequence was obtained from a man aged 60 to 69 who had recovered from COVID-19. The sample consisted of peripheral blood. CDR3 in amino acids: CASSLSWAADTQYF. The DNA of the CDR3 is TGCGCCAGCAGCTTGAGTTGGGCCGCAGATACGCAGTATTTT.